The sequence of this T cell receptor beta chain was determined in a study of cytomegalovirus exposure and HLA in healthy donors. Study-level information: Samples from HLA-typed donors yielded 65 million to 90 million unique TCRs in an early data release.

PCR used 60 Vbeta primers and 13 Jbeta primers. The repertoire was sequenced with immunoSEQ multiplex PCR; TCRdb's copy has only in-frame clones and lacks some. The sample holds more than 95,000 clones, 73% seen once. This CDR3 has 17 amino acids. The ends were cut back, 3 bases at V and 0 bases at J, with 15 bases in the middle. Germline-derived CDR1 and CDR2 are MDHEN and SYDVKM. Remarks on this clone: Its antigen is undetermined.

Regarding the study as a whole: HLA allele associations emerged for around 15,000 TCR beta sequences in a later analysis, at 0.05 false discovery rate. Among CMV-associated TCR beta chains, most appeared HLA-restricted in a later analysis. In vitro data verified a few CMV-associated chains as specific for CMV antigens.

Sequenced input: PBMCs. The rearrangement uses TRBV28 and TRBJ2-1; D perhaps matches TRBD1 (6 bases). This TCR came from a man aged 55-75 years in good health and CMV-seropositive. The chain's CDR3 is CASSFVGALFSYNEQFF. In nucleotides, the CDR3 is TGTGCCAGCAGTTTTGTGGGGGCCCTCTTCTCCTACAATGAGCAGTTCTTC.